This T cell receptor beta chain was captured by sequencing in a study of siplizumab effects on memory and regulatory T cells. Per-sample assaying covered 80,000 to 100,000 TCR templates. Assay: immunoSEQ multiplex PCR; the TCRdb copy retains only in-frame clones and omits some. This sample yields about 100,000 clones, of which 94% are seen a single time; approximately 0.61% belongs to the top ten. Germline-derived CDR1 and CDR2 are SSHAT and FNYEAQ (reference sequence). Trimming stripped 1 base from V and 0 bases from J, with 4 bases between. This CDR3 has 14 amino acids. The receptor was isolated from a human donor in good health. V usage is TRBV7-7 and J usage is TRBJ2-1; no firm D call. Sequencing used Tregs sorted from blood. The CDR3 spells CASSLGSSYNEQFF. As DNA, the CDR3 is TGTGCCAGCAGCTTAGGCTCCTCCTACAATGAGCAGTTCTTC.